Included here is one T cell receptor (beta chain) sequence, with context. Its antigen is currently unknown. Naive CD8 isolation took CD45RO-negative cells positively selected for CCR7 and excluded terminally differentiated effector memory CD45RA+ cells. The study drew its donors from healthy HIV-negative adults without recent acute infections or vaccinations. The record originates from a study of shared clonotypes between healthy human individuals. Germline V CDR1 and CDR2: SGHVS, FNYEAQ. Germline trimming cut 5 bases from V and 4 bases from J; bases unmatched to any gene: 8. The CDR3 consists of 17 residues. Study conclusions and caveats: For sorted subsets, rarefaction showed incomplete sequencing despite large depth. Sampling was confined to blood; repertoires within tissues likely differ.

In the authors' workflow: Junction-only sequences without quality scores came from ImmunoSEQ, so filtering differed. Generated by immunoSEQ multiplex PCR, the TCRdb table keeps only in-frame clones and is missing some. The V and J calls and clone size come from that table; D and trimming were worked out from the DNA. Of about 680,000 clones in the sample, about 91% are singletons; the top ten hold roughly 22%. The sequencing input was naive CD8+ T cells sorted from blood. V gene TRBV7-6 combines with J gene TRBJ2-1; 13 bases align to TRBD2. The origin of this receptor is a man aged 25-40 years in good health. This chain's CDR3 is CASSPGTSGISYNEQFF. DNA of the CDR3: TGTGCCAGCAGCCCCGGGACTAGCGGGATCAGTTACAATGAGCAGTTCTTC.